Below, one T cell receptor beta chain is given with its context. The sample belongs to a study of cytomegalovirus exposure and HLA in healthy donors. Study context: Most donors, 70% to 85% of several hundred genotyped, fell in the Caucasian-associated ancestry cluster.

Whereas donors were nominally healthy upon sampling, unrecorded immune exposures were probable. PCR was performed using 60 Vbeta and 13 Jbeta primers. Sequencing was performed with immunoSEQ multiplex PCR; in TCRdb, only in-frame clones are kept and a portion is missing. The sample has approximately 180,000 clones, roughly 80% seen once. CDR1 and CDR2 from the germline V gene are MNHEY and SVGAGI. Trimming removed 5 bases at V and 6 bases at J, with 13 bases between. The CDR3 runs 13 residues. Sequencing was carried out using PBMCs. This sequence joins TRBV6-5 and TRBJ1-2; D gene unclear. This clonotype was obtained from a man aged 18 to 29 in good health and CMV-seronegative. CDR3 residues: CASSPPSHNGYTF. DNA for the CDR3: TGTGCCAGCAGTCCTCCCTCCCACAATGGCTACACCTTC.